The 16 T cell receptor beta chains given below trace back to one sample, sequenced in a study of blood T cell repertoires in COVID-19. The repertoire was sequenced with immunoSEQ multiplex PCR; TCRdb's copy has only in-frame clones and lacks some. Of just over 200,000 clones listed, around 84% are singletons. Sequencing was done on a sample of peripheral blood. Receptors originate from an elderly man with acute or convalescent COVID-19.

The chain links TRBV7-2 to TRBJ2-3, with 9 bases aligning to TRBD2. CDR3 length equals 16 residues. The V segment lost 4 bases and the J segment 6 bases; nucleotides outside the gene matches: 11. The germline gives CDR1 SGHTA, CDR2 FQGNSA. CDR3 amino acids: CASSSRVLAGTDTQYF. The CDR3 DNA is TGTGCCAGCAGCTCACGTGTCCTAGCGGGAACTGATACGCAGTATTTT.

This sequence joins TRBV5-4 and TRBJ1-1; the D is unclear. Per the germline V gene, CDR1 is SGHNT and CDR2 is YYREEE (reference sequence). CDR3 length equals 14 residues. V lost 2 bases and J lost 4, with 12 bases in between. The CDR3 spells CASSFGEVGTEAFF. CDR3 DNA sequence: TGTGCCAGCAGCTTTGGGGAGGTGGGCACTGAAGCTTTCTTT.

At least ten counts were recorded for this clone. The chain uses TRBV18 and TRBJ2-1; perhaps TRBD1 as D (5 bases). V lost 6 bases, J lost 6 bases, and 15 bases lay in between. Germline values: CDR1 KGHSH, CDR2 LQKENI. The CDR3 is 14 amino acids. CDR3 amino acids: CASSPGAQPNEQFF. CDR3 sequence (DNA): TGTGCCAGCTCGCCTGGGGCACAGCCCAATGAGCAGTTCTTC.

This clone was seen more than once but under ten times. The chain recombines TRBV24-1 with TRBJ1-2, with D possibly being TRBD1 (6 bases). Germline loops: CDR1 KGHDR, CDR2 SFDVKD. The CDR3 covers 14 residues. V was cut by 2 bases and J by 8 bases, with 14 bases left in between. The CDR3 is CATSDSSGARGYTF. CDR3 bases: TGTGCCACCAGTGATTCTTCAGGGGCGCGGGGCTACACCTTC.

This chain uses TRBV19 with TRBJ1-3, with D unresolved. The germline V gene encodes CDR1 LNHDA and CDR2 SQIVND (reference sequence). Trimming removed 7 bases at V and 0 bases at J, with 16 bases between. The length of the CDR3 is 16 residues. The CDR3 loop reads CASNLGVGISGNTIYF. The CDR3, as DNA: TGTGCCAGTAACTTGGGAGTAGGAATCTCTGGAAACACCATATATTTT.

The chain combines TRBV7-9 with TRBJ1-1; D not certain. V was trimmed by 5 bases and J by 5 bases, leaving 9 bases between them. This CDR3 has 12 residues. In germline, CDR1 is SEHNR, CDR2 FQNEAQ (reference sequence). The CDR3 sequence: CASSAIVTEAFF. As DNA, the CDR3 is TGTGCCAGCAGCGCTATAGTGACTGAAGCTTTCTTT.

This chain joins TRBV6-5 and TRBJ2-3; TRBD2 matches at 9 bases. V dropped 7 bases and J dropped 14; count of bases not matched to a gene: 13. CDR3 size: 13 residues. Germline-derived CDR1 and CDR2 are MNHEY and SVGAGI. This CDR3 reads CASTTATSGPVYF. CDR3 sequence (DNA): TGTGCCAGCACTACTGCCACTAGCGGGCCCGTGTATTTT.

The chain employs TRBV7-2 and TRBJ2-5, with TRBD2 as a possible D gene (7 bases). CDR3 length: 15 residues. The V end was cut by 1 base, the J end by 5 bases, with 14 bases between. Germline CDR1 SGHTA, CDR2 FQGNSA. This CDR3 reads CASSLGYREGETQYF. The CDR3 DNA follows: TGTGCCAGCAGCTTAGGGTACAGGGAGGGGGAGACCCAGTACTTC.

This chain uses TRBV27 with TRBJ1-2; D is possibly TRBD1 (5 bases). This CDR3 spans 15 amino acids. Deletions cut 6 bases from V and 4 bases from J, with 18 bases between. The V gene's germline CDR1 is MNHEY and CDR2 SMNVEV (reference sequence). The CDR3 sequence is CASSPMNAGTYGYTF. DNA of the CDR3: TGTGCCAGCAGCCCTATGAACGCGGGGACCTATGGCTACACCTTC.

The genes are TRBV27 and TRBJ1-2; 9 bases are a match to TRBD1. With V trimmed by 2 bases and J by 4 bases, 11 bases remained unmatched. The germline V gene has CDR1 MNHEY and CDR2 SMNVEV (reference sequence). CDR3 length equals 17 residues. The CDR3 DNA reads TGTGCCAGCAGTTTAGGGTCCGGGACAGGGAGGCGCTATGGCTACACCTTC. Amino acids: CASSLGSGTGRRYGYTF.

V is TRBV25-1 and J is TRBJ2-1; TRBD1 is a possible D gene (6 bases). The CDR3 extends over 18 amino acids. Trimming removed 7 bases from V and 0 bases from J, with 22 bases in between. CDR1 and CDR2 from the germline V gene are MGHDK and SYGVNS. CDR3 DNA: TGTGCCAGCAACCCCGGGTTGGGGGCTAGGGACTCCTACAATGAGCAGTTCTTC. This encodes CASNPGLGARDSYNEQFF.

J is TRBJ2-7 and V is TRBV28; TRBD1 is a possible D gene (6 bases). V was shortened by 1 base and J by 3 bases, with 13 bases between the two germline ends. The CDR3 length is 15 residues. The germline CDR1 and CDR2 sequences are MDHEN and SYDVKM. CDR3 region: CASSLYGTLFYEQYF. CDR3 in DNA: TGTGCCAGCAGTTTATATGGGACACTATTCTACGAGCAGTACTTC.

The rearrangement links TRBV12-3 or TRBV12-4 to TRBJ1-4; 8 positions agree with TRBD1. With V trimmed by 3 bases and J by 13 bases, 7 bases remained unmatched. The length of the CDR3 is 13 residues. CDR3 nucleotides: TGTGCCAGCAGTTTGGTCCAGGGGGCCAGACTGTTTTTT. It translates to CASSLVQGARLFF.

This clone was picked up one time. Other DNA sequences in this specimen translate into the identical CDR3. This sequence joins TRBV18 and TRBJ2-5; a possible D gene is TRBD2 (6 bases). V lost 2 bases and J 2 bases, leaving 9 bases between the germline ends. In germline, CDR1 is KGHSH, CDR2 LQKENI. The CDR3 contains 14 residues. The CDR3 spells CASSPLRGQETQYF. CDR3 bases: TGTGCCAGCTCACCATTGCGGGGTCAAGAGACCCAGTACTTC.

The CDR3 region is CATSAQGNSPLHF. CDR3 sequence (DNA): TGTGCCACCAGTGCTCAGGGGAATTCACCCCTCCACTTT. The V gene is TRBV24-1, the J gene TRBJ1-6; D is perhaps TRBD1 (6 bases). Trimming removed 5 bases at V and 7 bases at J, with 8 bases between. The CDR3 runs to 13 residues. Germline V gene sequence: CDR1 KGHDR, CDR2 SFDVKD.

The chain is built from TRBV19 and TRBJ1-5, with 11 nucleotides matching TRBD1. Germline CDR1 reads LNHDA; CDR2 reads SQIVND (reference sequence). Unmatched junction bases numbered 8, after V lost 7 bases and J lost 6 bases. The CDR3 contains 15 residues. The CDR3 nucleotides read TGTGCCAGTAACTACGGACAGGGGGCAGGTCAGCCCCAGCATTTT. Translated, it gives CASNYGQGAGQPQHF.